Detailed here is one TCR beta chain. These data belong to a study of shared T cell receptors in the human thymus. This CDR3 contains 15 residues. Using immunoSEQ multiplex PCR, the repertoire was profiled, and TCRdb retains in-frame clones only, with some absent. The sample records roughly 660,000 clones, around 87% being singletons. These same data were also listed under a study on human thymus T cells.

What was sequenced was thymocytes. The chain has TRBV1 and TRBJ2-7; the listed D gene, TRBD1, was not tested against the DNA. TRBV1 is given as a pseudogene. This TCR derives from a boy less than two years old with a congenital heart defect. The CDR3 reads CTSSQLGQGRHEQYF. DNA for the CDR3: TGCACCAGCAGCCAGTTGGGACAGGGTCGACACGAGCAGTACTTC.